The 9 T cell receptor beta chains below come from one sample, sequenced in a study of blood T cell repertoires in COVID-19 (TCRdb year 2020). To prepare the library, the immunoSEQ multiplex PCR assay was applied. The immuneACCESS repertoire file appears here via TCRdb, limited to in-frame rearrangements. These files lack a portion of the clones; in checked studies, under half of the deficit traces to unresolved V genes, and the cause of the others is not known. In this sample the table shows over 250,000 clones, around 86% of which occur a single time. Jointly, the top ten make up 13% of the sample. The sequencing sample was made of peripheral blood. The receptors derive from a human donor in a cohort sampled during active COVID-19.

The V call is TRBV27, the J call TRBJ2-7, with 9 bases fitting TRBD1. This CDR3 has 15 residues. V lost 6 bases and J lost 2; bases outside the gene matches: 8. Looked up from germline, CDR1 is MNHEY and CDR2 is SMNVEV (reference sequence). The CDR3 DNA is TGTGCCAGCAGGCAACAGGGGGCCCCTACCTACGAGCAGTACTTC. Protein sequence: CASRQQGAPTYEQYF.

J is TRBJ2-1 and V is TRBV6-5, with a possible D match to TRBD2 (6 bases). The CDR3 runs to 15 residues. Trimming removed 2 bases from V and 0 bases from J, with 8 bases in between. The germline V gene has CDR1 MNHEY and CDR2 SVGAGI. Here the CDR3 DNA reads TGTGCCAGCAGTTACGAGGGACTCTCCTACAATGAGCAGTTCTTC. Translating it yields CASSYEGLSYNEQFF.

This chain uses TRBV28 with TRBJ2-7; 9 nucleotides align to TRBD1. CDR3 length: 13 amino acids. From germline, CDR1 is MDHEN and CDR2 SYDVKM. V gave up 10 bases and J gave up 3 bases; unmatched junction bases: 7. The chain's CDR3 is CATGQGSHYEQYF. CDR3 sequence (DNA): TGTGCCACTGGACAGGGGTCCCACTACGAGCAGTACTTC.

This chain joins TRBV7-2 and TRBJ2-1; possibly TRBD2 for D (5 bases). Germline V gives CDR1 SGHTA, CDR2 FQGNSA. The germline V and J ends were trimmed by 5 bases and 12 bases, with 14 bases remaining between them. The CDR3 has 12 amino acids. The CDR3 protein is CASSQSGLSQFF. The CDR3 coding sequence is TGTGCCAGCAGCCAGTCAGGACTTTCGCAGTTCTTC. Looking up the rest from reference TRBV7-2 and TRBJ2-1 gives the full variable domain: GAGVSQSPSNKVTEKGKDVELRCDPISGHTALYWYRQSLGQGLEFLIYFQGNSAPDKSGLPSDRFSAERTGGSVSTLTIQRTQQEDSAVYLCASSQSGLSQFFGPGTRLTVL.

The CDR3 nucleotides are TGTGCCAGCACCTACCCCCGGGGAGATGAAGCTTTCTTT. It is translated as CASTYPRGDEAFF. The rearrangement links TRBV7-9 to TRBJ1-1, with no clear D. V dropped 7 bases and J dropped 7 bases, with 16 bases sitting between them. Germline assignment: CDR1 SEHNR and CDR2 FQNEAQ (reference sequence). This CDR3 comprises 13 residues.

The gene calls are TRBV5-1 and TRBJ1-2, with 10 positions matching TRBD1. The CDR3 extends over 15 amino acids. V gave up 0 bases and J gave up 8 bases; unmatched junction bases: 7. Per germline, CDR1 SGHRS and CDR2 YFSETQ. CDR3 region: CASSLAIDRGQGYTF. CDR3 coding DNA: TGCGCCAGCAGCTTGGCTATAGACAGGGGGCAAGGCTACACCTTC.

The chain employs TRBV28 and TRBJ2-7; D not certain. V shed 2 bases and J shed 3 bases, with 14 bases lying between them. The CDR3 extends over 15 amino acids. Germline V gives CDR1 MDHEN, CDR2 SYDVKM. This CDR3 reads CASSLVLNRSYEQYF. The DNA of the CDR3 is TGTGCCAGCAGTTTAGTCCTAAATAGAAGCTACGAGCAGTACTTC.

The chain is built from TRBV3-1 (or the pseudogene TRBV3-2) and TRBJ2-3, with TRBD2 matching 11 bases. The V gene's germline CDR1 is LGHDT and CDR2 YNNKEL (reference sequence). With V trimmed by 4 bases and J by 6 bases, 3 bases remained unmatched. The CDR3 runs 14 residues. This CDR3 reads CASSPSGRPDTQYF. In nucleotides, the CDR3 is TGTGCCAGCAGCCCTAGCGGGAGGCCCGATACGCAGTATTTT.

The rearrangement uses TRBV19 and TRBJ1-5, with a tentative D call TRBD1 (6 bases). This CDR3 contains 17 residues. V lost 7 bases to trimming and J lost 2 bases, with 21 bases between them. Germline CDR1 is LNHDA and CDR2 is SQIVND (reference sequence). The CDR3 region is CASNIRQANRGNQPQHF. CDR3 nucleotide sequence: TGTGCCAGTAATATCCGACAGGCAAATCGGGGCAATCAGCCCCAGCATTTT.